This record looks at one TCR beta chain sequence and its context. Germline V gene data show CDR1 as SGHAT and CDR2 as FQDESV (reference sequence). The CDR3 runs 15 residues. V shed 1 base and J shed 6 bases, with 13 bases lying between them. This specimen comes from a study of T cell responses to AZD1222 COVID-19 vaccine. Sequenced by immunoSEQ multiplex PCR; TCRdb stores in-frame clones only, minus some. The table records 110,000 to 150,000 clones, 92% of them present only once. Sequenced here: peripheral blood, sampled on day 0 of AZD1222 vaccination. The source of this sequence is an adult in good health. This sequence joins TRBV11-1 and TRBJ2-1; D might be TRBD1 or TRBD2, each matching 5 bases. The CDR3 DNA reads as TGTGCCAGCAGCTTAGTCGGGGCTGTGGGCAATGAGCAGTTCTTC. It is translated as CASSLVGAVGNEQFF.